This TCR beta chain emerged from a study of response to subunit inactivated influenza vaccine. Study outcomes and limitations: T cells newly recruited by each seasonal influenza vaccination are few, the authors suggested.

CDR1 is SGHVS and CDR2 is FQNEAQ in the germline V gene. The CDR3 has 12 amino acids. The V and J ends lost 6 bases and 7 bases, in that order; junction bases with no gene match: 2. On this clonotype: Its antigen is as yet unknown.

Via MiXCR, TCRdb re-called the RT-PCR reads, giving one row per CDR3 protein. The sample has 300,000 to 350,000 distinct CDR3 sequences; around 22% are singletons. This TCR came from a man aged 50-75 years who received an inactivated influenza vaccine. This specimen consisted of PBMCs from blood, obtained 21 months after vaccination. The J gene is TRBJ2-5, the V gene TRBV7-8; TRBD1 aligns across 10 bases. The CDR3 region has the DNA TGTGCCAGCAGAGGACAGGGGGGGACCCAGTACTTC. Translated: CASRGQGGTQYF.